The clone carrying this T cell receptor (beta chain) was recorded a few times. The data originate from a study of blood T cells in healthy people across ages. With a J-beta primer mix and a sample-barcoded 5' primer, a second PCR ran about 6 to 11 cycles. TCRdb reprocessed the 5' RACE reads with MiXCR, giving one entry per CDR3 protein. The profile covers roughly 1,500,000 distinct CDR3 sequences, with about 31% appearing a single time and about 11% taken by the ten largest. Trimming stripped 0 bases from V and 4 bases from J, with 6 bases between. CDR3 length: 12 amino acids. Germline CDR1 SQVTM, CDR2 ANQGSEA.

The material sequenced was blood. The TCR was taken from a woman aged 25 to 39 in good health. This rearrangement joins TRBV29-1 to TRBJ1-2; D remains ambiguous. For the CDR3, the DNA is TGCAGCGTTGAAGATGGCAGCTATGGCTACACCTTC. It is translated as CSVEDGSYGYTF.